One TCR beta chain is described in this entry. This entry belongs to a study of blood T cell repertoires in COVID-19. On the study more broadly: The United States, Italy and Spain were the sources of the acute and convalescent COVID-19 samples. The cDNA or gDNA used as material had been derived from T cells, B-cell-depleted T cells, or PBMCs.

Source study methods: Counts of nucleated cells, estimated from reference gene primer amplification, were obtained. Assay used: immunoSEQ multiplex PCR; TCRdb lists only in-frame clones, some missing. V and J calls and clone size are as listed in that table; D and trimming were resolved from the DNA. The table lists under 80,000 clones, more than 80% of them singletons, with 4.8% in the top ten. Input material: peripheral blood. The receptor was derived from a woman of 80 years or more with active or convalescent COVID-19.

Written as DNA, the CDR3 is TGTGCCAGCAGCCCCGGACTCAAACCCCAAGAGACCCAGTACTTC. It encodes CASSPGLKPQETQYF. This chain links TRBV7-6 with TRBJ2-5; tentatively, D is TRBD2 (5 bases). Germline V gene data show CDR1 as SGHVS and CDR2 as FNYEAQ. The CDR3 sequence is 15 residues long. Trimming stripped 5 bases from V and 1 base from J, with 14 bases between.